One sample yielded the 4 T cell receptor beta chains listed below, sequenced in a study of chemoradiotherapy in HPV16-positive cancers. Clones were sequenced by immunoSEQ multiplex PCR, and TCRdb holds only the in-frame ones, with some missing. The sample includes under 85,000 clones, about nine tenths of them seen just once. The specimen comprised blood, sampled from a patient who underwent chemoradiotherapy. The source of these receptors is a human donor with HPV-associated anogenital cancer.

The V gene is TRBV6-5, the J gene TRBJ1-5; D remains unclear. The germline CDR1 and CDR2 sequences are MNHEY and SVGAGI. The CDR3 contains 16 residues. V was clipped by 2 bases and J by 4 bases, with 15 bases between them. CDR3 sequence (DNA): TGTGCCAGCAGTTACCCCTTGACAACAGCAAATCAGCCCCAGCATTTT. Amino acid sequence: CASSYPLTTANQPQHF.

The CDR3 DNA follows: TGTGCCAGCAGCTTAGAGGGGCTGGGCACCGGGGAGCTGTTTTTT. Translated: CASSLEGLGTGELFF. The rearrangement uses TRBV7-8 and TRBJ2-2; a possible D gene is TRBD1 (5 bases). V was clipped by 1 base and J by 4 bases, with 10 bases between them. The CDR3 has 15 amino acids. Germline lookup yields CDR1 SGHVS and CDR2 FQNEAQ.

J is TRBJ1-1 and V is TRBV6-1, with TRBD1 matching over 10 bases. This CDR3 contains 15 residues. Germline V gene data show CDR1 as MNHNS and CDR2 as SASEGT. V dropped 3 bases and J dropped 6; count of bases not matched to a gene: 7. CDR3 nucleotides: TGTGCCAGCAGTGATGGGGGACAGGGGAAAGCTGAAGCTTTCTTT. Residues: CASSDGGQGKAEAFF.

The rearrangement joins TRBV2 to TRBJ2-5; D gene ambiguous. The CDR3 has 12 amino acids. Germline V CDR1 and CDR2: SNHLY, FYNNEI. V shed 3 bases and J shed 2 bases, with 4 bases lying between them. The DNA for the CDR3 is TGTGCCAGCAGTGAGCAGCAAGAGACCCAGTACTTC. Translation: CASSEQQETQYF.